Sequencing of this T cell receptor (beta chain) was carried out in a study of cytomegalovirus exposure and HLA in healthy donors. Study observations and caveats: Cytomegalovirus association was listed for approximately 160 TCR beta chains.

V was cut by 3 bases and J by 1 base, with 13 bases left in between. The CDR3 has 16 amino acids. Germline CDR1 reads KGHSH; CDR2 reads LQKENI. For this clone: Its matching antigen is unknown.

The PCR was carried out with 60 Vbeta primers and 13 Jbeta primers. Method: immunoSEQ multiplex PCR; TCRdb's copy keeps in-frame clones and lacks some. The table records more than 150,000 clones, roughly 90% of them present only once. Sequenced: PBMCs. This clonotype was sampled from a girl less than two years old in good health and CMV-seronegative. V and J are TRBV18 and TRBJ1-5; D is perhaps TRBD1 (6 bases). The CDR3 reads CASSPRDIRSNQPQHF. As DNA, the CDR3 is TGTGCCAGCTCACCTAGGGACATAAGGAGCAATCAGCCCCAGCATTTT.